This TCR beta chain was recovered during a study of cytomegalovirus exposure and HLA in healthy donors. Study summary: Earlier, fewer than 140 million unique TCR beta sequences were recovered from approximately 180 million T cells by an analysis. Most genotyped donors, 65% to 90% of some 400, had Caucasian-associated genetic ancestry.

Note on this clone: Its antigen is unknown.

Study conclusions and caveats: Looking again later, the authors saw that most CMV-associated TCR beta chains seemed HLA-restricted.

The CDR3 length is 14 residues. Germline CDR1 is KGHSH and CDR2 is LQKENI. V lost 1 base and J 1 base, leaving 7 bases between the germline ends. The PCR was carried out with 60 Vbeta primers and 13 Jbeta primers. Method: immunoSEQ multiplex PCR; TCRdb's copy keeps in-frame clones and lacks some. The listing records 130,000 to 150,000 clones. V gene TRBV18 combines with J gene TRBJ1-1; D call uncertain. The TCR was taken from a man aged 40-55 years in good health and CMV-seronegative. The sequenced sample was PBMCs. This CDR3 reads CASSPLSENTEAFF. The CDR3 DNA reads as TGTGCCAGCTCACCACTGTCAGAGAACACTGAAGCTTTCTTT. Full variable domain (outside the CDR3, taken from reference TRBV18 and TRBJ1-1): NAGVMQNPRHLVRRRGQEARLRCSPMKGHSHVYWYRQLPEEGLKFMVYLQKENIIDESGMPKERFSAEFPKEGPSILRIQQVVRGDSAAYFCASSPLSENTEAFFGQGTRLTVV.